This TCR beta chain is drawn from a study of cytomegalovirus exposure and HLA in healthy donors. Whole-study context: In terms of ancestry, the Caucasian-associated cluster contained around four fifths of the roughly 400 genotyped donors. Study results and caveats: Fewer N-insertions than the roughly 670-donor mean were reportedly shown by an Asian-associated ancestry cluster in a later analysis. Analyzed later, association rates of TCRs varied across HLA loci, with DRB1 most and HLA-C fewest.

A word on this clone: Antigen specificity is unknown.

CDR1 and CDR2 from the germline V gene are LGHNA and YSLEER. CDR3 size: 17 residues. After removal of 0 bases from V and 1 base from J, the junction contained 1 base not matched to a gene. Primers: 60 Vbeta forward and 13 Jbeta reverse. Measured with immunoSEQ multiplex PCR; TCRdb has only the in-frame clones, and not every one. This sample carries 90,000 to 100,000 clones, over 65% of them seen once, and the ten largest clones take around 1.8%. This sequence was found in a male donor in good health and CMV-seronegative. This chain connects TRBV4-3 to TRBJ2-2; 11 bases map to TRBD2. Sequencing was done on a sample of PBMCs. CDR3 residues: CASSQDLAGGNTGELFF. The CDR3 bases are TGCGCCAGCAGCCAAGATCTAGCGGGAGGGAACACCGGGGAGCTGTTTTTT.